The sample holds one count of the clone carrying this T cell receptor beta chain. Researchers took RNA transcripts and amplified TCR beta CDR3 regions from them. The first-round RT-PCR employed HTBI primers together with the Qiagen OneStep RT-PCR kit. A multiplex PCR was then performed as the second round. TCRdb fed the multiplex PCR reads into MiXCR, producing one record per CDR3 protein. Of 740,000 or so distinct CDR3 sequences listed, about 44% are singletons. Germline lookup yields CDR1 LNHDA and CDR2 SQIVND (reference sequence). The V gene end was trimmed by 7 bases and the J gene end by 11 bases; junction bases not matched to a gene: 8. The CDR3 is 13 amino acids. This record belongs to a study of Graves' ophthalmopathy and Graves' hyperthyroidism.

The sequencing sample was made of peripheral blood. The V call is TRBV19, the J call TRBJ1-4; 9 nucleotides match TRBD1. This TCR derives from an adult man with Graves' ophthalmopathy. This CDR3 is CASIPDRGGKLFF. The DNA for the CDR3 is TGTGCCAGTATCCCGGACAGGGGCGGCAAACTGTTTTTT.